The clone carrying this T cell receptor beta chain was counted ten times or more. Together with a sample-barcoded 5' primer, a J-beta primer mix was included in a second PCR lasting about 7 to 11 cycles. TCRdb recomputed calls from the 5' RACE reads with MiXCR, one row per CDR3 protein. The table has about 1,500,000 distinct CDR3 sequences, 42% seen once. The data belong to a study of blood T cells in healthy people across ages. The V and J ends lost 0 bases and 1 base respectively, with 9 bases between them. There are 15 residues in the CDR3. Germline loops: CDR1 SGHAT, CDR2 FQNNGV. This chain links TRBV11-2 with TRBJ2-5; unclear D gene. Specimen: blood. The TCR originated in a woman under 30 in good health. CDR3 region: CASSLEAGAQETQYF. The CDR3 DNA is TGTGCCAGCAGCTTAGAGGCCGGCGCCCAAGAGACCCAGTACTTC.